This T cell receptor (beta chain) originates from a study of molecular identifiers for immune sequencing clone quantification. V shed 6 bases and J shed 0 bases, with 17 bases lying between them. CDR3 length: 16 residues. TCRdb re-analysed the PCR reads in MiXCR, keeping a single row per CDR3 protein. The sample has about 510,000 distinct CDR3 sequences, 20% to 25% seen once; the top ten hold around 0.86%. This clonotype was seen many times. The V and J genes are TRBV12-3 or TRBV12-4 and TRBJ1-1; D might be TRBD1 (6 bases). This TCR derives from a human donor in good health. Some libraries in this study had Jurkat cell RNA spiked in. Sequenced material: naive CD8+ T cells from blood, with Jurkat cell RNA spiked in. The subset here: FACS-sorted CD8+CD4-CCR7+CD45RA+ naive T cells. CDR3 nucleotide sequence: TGTGCCAGCAGACCAAGACAGGTCCTCATGAACACTGAAGCTTTCTTT. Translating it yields CASRPRQVLMNTEAFF.